The 27 T cell receptor beta chains presented below share a single source sample, sequenced in a study of blood T cell repertoires in COVID-19. TCRdb's table, derived via immunoSEQ multiplex PCR, lists solely in-frame clones and lacks some. In the table there are about 150,000 clones, around 84% of which are singletons. Sequencing was carried out using PBMCs or T cells enriched from blood (not recorded which). The origin of the receptors is a man aged 50 or older who had recovered from COVID-19.

The V gene is TRBV5-1, the J gene TRBJ1-1; TRBD1 matches at 9 bases. The J segment lost 1 base and the V segment lost 2 bases, leaving 6 bases of the junction unmatched. This CDR3 spans 16 amino acids. CDR1 is SGHRS and CDR2 is YFSETQ in the germline V gene. The CDR3 region is CASSLGQGLANTEAFF. Here the CDR3 DNA reads TGCGCCAGCAGCTTAGGACAGGGGTTGGCGAACACTGAAGCTTTCTTT.

The genes are TRBV15 and TRBJ2-1, with 12 positions matching TRBD1. The trim removed 3 bases at V and 2 bases at J, leaving 2 bases unmatched. The V gene's germline CDR1 is LNHNV and CDR2 YYDKDF (reference sequence). CDR3 size: 16 residues. Here the CDR3 DNA reads TGTGCCACCAGCAGGGGACAGGGGGCGACCTACAATGAGCAGTTCTTC. The encoded protein is CATSRGQGATYNEQFF.

Only one count was recorded for this clone. The V gene is TRBV6-5, the J gene TRBJ1-1; TRBD1 is a possible D gene (5 bases). This CDR3 region has 14 residues. V lost 2 bases and J 2 bases, leaving 9 bases between the germline ends. Germline V gene sequence: CDR1 MNHEY, CDR2 SVGAGI. Here the CDR3 reads CASSYPTVNTEAFF. CDR3 sequence (DNA): TGTGCCAGCAGTTACCCGACAGTAAACACTGAAGCTTTCTTT.

This chain's CDR3 is CASSPMGTGNTEAFF. DNA of the CDR3: TGTGCCAGCAGTCCGATGGGGACAGGGAACACTGAAGCTTTCTTT. This chain uses TRBV27 with TRBJ1-1; TRBD1 agrees at 8 bases. Germline loops: CDR1 MNHEY, CDR2 SMNVEV (reference sequence). V was clipped by 5 bases and J by 1 base; unmatched bases: 6. CDR3 length: 15 amino acids.

The chain employs TRBV5-4 and TRBJ1-2, with D possibly being TRBD1 (6 bases). Germline V gives CDR1 SGHNT, CDR2 YYREEE (reference sequence). Trimming removed 0 bases at V and 2 bases at J, with 11 bases between. CDR3 length: 15 residues. Here the CDR3 DNA reads TGTGCCAGCAGCTTGGCCCAGGGGTCGAACTATGGCTACACCTTC. It is translated as CASSLAQGSNYGYTF. The full variable domain, rest sourced from reference TRBV5-4 and TRBJ1-2, is ETGVTQSPTHLIKTRGQQVTLRCSSQSGHNTVSWYQQALGQGPQFIFQYYREEENGRGNFPPRFSGLQFPNYSSELNVNALELDDSALYLCASSLAQGSNYGYTFGSGTRLTVV.

The J gene is TRBJ1-5, the V gene TRBV27; D might be TRBD1 (5 bases). The germline V gene encodes CDR1 MNHEY and CDR2 SMNVEV (reference sequence). The CDR3 spans 14 residues. Trimming took off 4 bases at V and 1 base at J, with 8 bases between the two ends. CDR3 region: CASSSQGSNQPQHF. The CDR3 region has the DNA TGTGCCAGCAGTTCGCAGGGAAGCAATCAGCCCCAGCATTTT.

In this sample, this clone turned up a few times. V and J are TRBV7-6 and TRBJ1-3; 7 nucleotides line up with TRBD1. This CDR3 has 15 residues. V was pared by 1 base and J by 4 bases, with 4 bases of the junction left unmatched. CDR1 is SGHVS and CDR2 is FNYEAQ in the germline V gene. The CDR3 DNA follows: TGTGCCAGCAGCTTAGAGACAGGGACGGGAAACACCATATATTTT. Residues: CASSLETGTGNTIYF.

The chain carries TRBV29-1 and TRBJ1-1; D not resolved. Trimming shortened V by 4 bases and J by 4 bases, and 19 bases separated the two germline ends. Germline assignment: CDR1 SQVTM and CDR2 ANQGSEA. CDR3 size: 15 residues. The chain's CDR3 is CSVVGSRGTGTEAFF. The DNA for the CDR3 is TGCAGCGTTGTGGGAAGCCGGGGTACCGGCACTGAAGCTTTCTTT.

The chain is built from TRBV7-3 and TRBJ2-2; D uncertain. This CDR3 comprises 15 residues. V dropped 0 bases and J dropped 8 bases, with 13 bases sitting between them. Germline assignment: CDR1 SGHTA and CDR2 FQGTGA. The CDR3 DNA sequence: TGTGCCAGCAGCTTAACGTGGGCAGCACCTGGGGAGCTGTTTTTT. Its translation: CASSLTWAAPGELFF.

The chain carries TRBV6-5 and TRBJ1-5; tentative D call: TRBD1 (5 bases). This CDR3 spans 13 amino acids. The V gene's germline CDR1 is MNHEY and CDR2 SVGAGI. The V end was cut by 6 bases, the J end by 7 bases, with 13 bases between. The CDR3 loop is CASRGSGRQPQHF. The CDR3 DNA reads as TGTGCCAGCAGGGGGTCAGGGCGGCAGCCCCAGCATTTT.

This chain connects TRBV7-2 to TRBJ1-1; unclear D gene. This CDR3 contains 14 residues. The germline CDR1 and CDR2 sequences are SGHTA and FQGNSA. Trimming took 6 bases from V and 1 from J, leaving 12 bases between them. The chain's CDR3 is CASRYSRQNTEAFF. Here the CDR3 DNA reads TGTGCCAGCAGATACTCCAGGCAGAACACTGAAGCTTTCTTT.

A few counts support this clone. This chain links TRBV30 with TRBJ1-2; D not resolved. The CDR3 sequence is 11 residues long. In germline, CDR1 is GTSNPN, CDR2 SVGIG (reference sequence). V lost 0 bases and J 7 bases, leaving 6 bases between the germline ends. The CDR3 spells CAWSVSSGYTF. As DNA, the CDR3 is TGTGCCTGGAGTGTCAGTTCTGGCTACACCTTC.

CDR3 sequence reads: CASSPAPGQGNQPQHF. CDR3 DNA: TGTGCCAGCAGCCCCGCCCCGGGACAGGGGAATCAGCCCCAGCATTTT. J is TRBJ1-5 and V is TRBV7-2, with 10 bases fitting TRBD1. Germline CDR1 is SGHTA and CDR2 is FQGNSA. This CDR3 region has 16 residues. With 5 bases clipped from V and 4 bases from J, the junction kept 8 bases outside the gene matches.

V and J are TRBV18 and TRBJ2-4; D gene uncertain. The germline V and J ends were trimmed by 6 bases and 8 bases, with 8 bases remaining between them. Germline CDR1 KGHSH, CDR2 LQKENI. The CDR3 extends over 11 amino acids. Here the CDR3 DNA reads TGTGCCAGCTCCGAATTAGACATTCAGTACTTC. Amino acid sequence: CASSELDIQYF.

V usage is TRBV7-8 and J usage is TRBJ2-5, with a weak D call TRBD1 (6 bases). Trimming took 5 bases from V and 3 from J, leaving 13 bases between them. The germline CDR1 and CDR2 sequences are SGHVS and FQNEAQ. This CDR3 has 14 amino acids. DNA for the CDR3: TGTGCCAGCAGCCGGTGGACAGCCGAAGAGACCCAGTACTTC. Protein sequence: CASSRWTAEETQYF.

The rearrangement links TRBV3-1 (or the pseudogene TRBV3-2) to TRBJ2-1; D perhaps matches TRBD1 (6 bases). Per the germline V gene, CDR1 is LGHDT and CDR2 is YNNKEL (reference sequence). The CDR3 extends over 13 amino acids. V was shortened by 1 base and J by 9 bases, with 10 bases between the two germline ends. The CDR3 region has the DNA TGTGCCAGCAGCCAAGGCCAGGGGTCTGAGCAGTTCTTC. Residues: CASSQGQGSEQFF.

The gene calls are TRBV7-9 and TRBJ2-2; 13 bases are shared with TRBD2. This CDR3 has 16 residues. In germline, CDR1 is SEHNR, CDR2 FQNEAQ (reference sequence). The V gene end was trimmed by 5 bases and the J gene end by 7 bases; junction bases not matched to a gene: 7. The CDR3 is CASSSTSGGAYGELFF. The CDR3 DNA is TGTGCCAGCAGCAGCACTAGCGGGGGGGCCTACGGGGAGCTGTTTTTT.

This clone was observed a single time. V gene TRBV9 combines with J gene TRBJ1-2, with 9 bases matching TRBD1. The CDR3 has 13 amino acids. Germline CDR1 SGDLS, CDR2 YYNGEE. V lost 4 bases and J lost 6; bases outside the gene matches: 4. CDR3 sequence: CASSWTGEDGYTF. The DNA for the CDR3 is TGTGCCAGCAGCTGGACAGGGGAAGATGGCTACACCTTC.

This sequence joins TRBV5-5 and TRBJ1-1; D unclear. CDR3 length equals 14 residues. Germline lookup yields CDR1 SGHKS and CDR2 YYEKEE (reference sequence). V was trimmed by 1 base and J by 1 base, leaving 8 bases between them. The CDR3 DNA follows: TGTGCCAGCAGCTTGACGGTAACGAACACTGAAGCTTTCTTT. It encodes CASSLTVTNTEAFF.

V gene TRBV18 combines with J gene TRBJ1-5, with D possibly being TRBD1 (5 bases). The CDR3 consists of 14 residues. V was cut by 2 bases and J by 7 bases, with 12 bases left in between. CDR1 and CDR2 from the germline V gene are KGHSH and LQKENI. CDR3 coding DNA: TGTGCCAGCTCACCAGGGCAGGGCGGACAGCCCCAGCATTTT. Encoded protein: CASSPGQGGQPQHF.

The chain recombines TRBV3-1 (or the pseudogene TRBV3-2) with TRBJ1-1, with 12 bases matching TRBD1. CDR1 is LGHDT, CDR2 YNNKEL, per germline (reference sequence). Germline trimming cut 3 bases from V and 0 bases from J; bases unmatched to any gene: 2. The CDR3 is made up of 16 amino acids. CDR3 residues: CASSQGTGGLNTEAFF. Written as DNA, the CDR3 is TGTGCCAGCAGCCAGGGGACAGGGGGCTTGAACACTGAAGCTTTCTTT.

The chain recombines TRBV7-2 with TRBJ2-7, with D possibly TRBD2 on 6 matching bases. The CDR3 contains 15 residues. Trimming took 1 base from V and 6 from J, leaving 16 bases between them. The germline V gene encodes CDR1 SGHTA and CDR2 FQGNSA. DNA for the CDR3: TGTGCCAGCAGCTTAGGGGGGTCTAGCGCCCTCGAGCAGTACTTC. Translating gives CASSLGGSSALEQYF.

The rearrangement links TRBV5-6 to TRBJ1-2; D is possibly TRBD1 (5 bases). The CDR3 length is 13 residues. Germline assignment: CDR1 SGHDT and CDR2 YYEEEE. V was clipped by 2 bases and J by 2 bases, with 7 bases between them. CDR3 loop: CASSFAGNYGYTF. The CDR3 bases are TGTGCCAGCAGCTTCGCAGGGAACTATGGCTACACCTTC.

Ten or more counts support this clone. The rearrangement joins TRBV9 to TRBJ2-2; 7 positions match TRBD1. Germline V CDR1 and CDR2: SGDLS, YYNGEE. There are 16 residues in the CDR3. J gave up 5 bases and V 0 bases, and 7 bases lay outside the gene matches. CDR3 residues: CASSVGTGVRTGELFF. CDR3 coding DNA: TGTGCCAGCAGCGTAGGCACAGGGGTCAGGACCGGGGAGCTGTTTTTT.

The rearrangement joins TRBV2 to TRBJ1-2, with 7 nucleotides matching TRBD1. Germline V gives CDR1 SNHLY, CDR2 FYNNEI. V lost 5 bases, J lost 5 bases, and 5 bases stayed unmatched. The CDR3 is 13 residues long. The CDR3 reads CASSPGQQYGYTF. The DNA of the CDR3 is TGTGCCAGCAGTCCGGGACAGCAATATGGCTACACCTTC.

V is TRBV6-5 and J is TRBJ2-7; 8 bases match TRBD1. With V trimmed by 3 bases and J by 4 bases, 5 bases remained unmatched. Looked up from germline, CDR1 is MNHEY and CDR2 is SVGAGI. The CDR3 runs 14 residues. The CDR3 coding sequence is TGTGCCAGCAGTTATGGCAGGGGGCGGTACGAGCAGTACTTC. Its translation is CASSYGRGRYEQYF.

The gene calls are TRBV19 and TRBJ1-1; D is undetermined. This CDR3 spans 17 amino acids. V dropped 5 bases and J dropped 0 bases, with 19 bases sitting between them. The germline gives CDR1 LNHDA, CDR2 SQIVND (reference sequence). Here the CDR3 DNA reads TGTGCCAGTAGTCCATACAAGGATAGCTTATTGAACACTGAAGCTTTCTTT. It specifies CASSPYKDSLLNTEAFF.